These 6 T cell receptor beta chains originate from one sample sequenced in a study of molecular identifiers for immune sequencing clone quantification. Using its own MiXCR run on the PCR reads, TCRdb lists one record per CDR3 protein. The table records 460,000 or so distinct CDR3 sequences, around 23% of them present only once. What was sequenced was naive CD8+ T cells from blood, with Jurkat cell RNA spiked in. Noted subset: FACS-sorted CD8+CD4-CCR7+CD45RA+ naive T cells. The receptors originated from a human donor in good health. Some libraries in this study had Jurkat cell RNA spiked in.

At least ten counts were recorded for this clonotype. V gene TRBV20-1 combines with J gene TRBJ2-3; TRBD2 agrees at 13 bases. V trimming: 6 bases; J trimming: 3 bases; junction bases outside the gene matches: 6. This CDR3 has 15 amino acids. Germline CDR1 is DFQATT and CDR2 is SNEGSKA (reference sequence). CDR3 coding DNA: TGCAGTGCAAGACTAGCGGGGGGTAGTACAGATACGCAGTATTTT. Translated: CSARLAGGSTDTQYF.

A remark on this clonotype: A much larger clone lies one base from this, so it may be a read error. The DNA for the CDR3 is TGCAGTGCTAGAGAGTCTGGACCCTCGGGGGGCTACGAGCAGTACTTC. Its protein product is CSARESGPSGGYEQYF. The chain is built from TRBV20-1 and TRBJ2-7, with 7 nucleotides matching TRBD2. The CDR3 covers 16 residues. Germline V gene sequence: CDR1 DFQATT, CDR2 SNEGSKA (reference sequence). The trim removed 0 bases at V and 3 bases at J, leaving 11 bases unmatched.

The V gene is TRBV6-6, the J gene TRBJ2-3; tentatively, D is TRBD1 or TRBD2 (5 bases each). Deletions cut 6 bases from V and 3 bases from J, with 13 bases between. This CDR3 spans 14 amino acids. CDR1 and CDR2 from the germline V gene are MNHNY and SVGAGI (reference sequence). This chain's CDR3 is CASRPEWGTDTQYF. The CDR3 nucleotides are TGTGCCAGCAGACCCGAATGGGGGACAGATACGCAGTATTTT.

There are many counts of this clonotype. The J gene is TRBJ2-7, the V gene TRBV5-1, with D perhaps TRBD1 or TRBD2 (5 bases each). This CDR3 has 13 amino acids. Germline values: CDR1 SGHRS, CDR2 YFSETQ. V lost 8 bases, J lost 4 bases, and 16 bases lay in between. CDR3 loop: CARGDPDLYEQYF. The DNA of the CDR3 is TGCGCCAGGGGGGACCCCGACCTTTACGAGCAGTACTTC.

This clonotype was seen more than once but under ten times. This sequence joins TRBV28 and TRBJ2-7; TRBD1 agrees at 9 bases. J was trimmed by 4 bases and V by 8 bases; bases with no gene match: 15. Germline loops: CDR1 MDHEN, CDR2 SYDVKM. This CDR3 region has 16 residues. The CDR3 region is CASQTPGQGKLYEQYF. The CDR3 nucleotides are TGTGCCAGCCAAACCCCGGGACAGGGAAAACTTTACGAGCAGTACTTC.

Of note for this clonotype: A single base separates this from a much larger clone, so it may be a read error. The chain is built from TRBV28 and TRBJ1-1; TRBD1 matches 9 bases. CDR3 length equals 15 residues. Germline V gene sequence: CDR1 MDHEN, CDR2 SYDVKM. The CDR3 DNA reads as TGTGCCAGCAGCCAAAGGGACAGGGCGTACACTAAAGCTTTCTTT. Protein sequence: CASSQRDRAYTKAFF.